One sample yielded the 19 T cell receptor beta chains listed below, sequenced in a study of blood T cells in healthy people across ages. Combining a sample-barcoded 5' primer with a J-beta primer mix, a second PCR ran for roughly 7 to 12 cycles. TCRdb passed the 5' RACE reads through MiXCR, listing each CDR3 protein once. The sample carries around 580,000 distinct CDR3 sequences, around 50% recorded once. Material: blood. These receptors all come from a man older than 75 in good health.

The chain couples TRBV20-1 to TRBJ2-7; TRBD1 aligns across 7 bases. The CDR3 runs to 12 residues. CDR1 is DFQATT and CDR2 is SNEGSKA in the germline V gene (reference sequence). V shed 7 bases, J shed 2 bases, and the junction held 5 bases outside the gene matches. The CDR3 region is CSGGQGAYEQYF. The DNA for the CDR3 is TGCAGTGGAGGGCAGGGGGCCTACGAGCAGTACTTC.

Ten or more counts support this clonotype. This sequence joins TRBV5-5 and TRBJ2-3; D gene uncertain. The length of the CDR3 is 11 residues. Germline CDR1 and CDR2: SGHKS and YYEKEE (reference sequence). The ends were cut back, 4 bases at V and 6 bases at J, with 6 bases in the middle. The CDR3 here is CASSALDTQYF. Here the CDR3 DNA reads TGTGCCAGCAGCGCCTTGGATACGCAGTATTTT. The full variable domain, in which reference TRBV5-5 and TRBJ2-3 provide the parts outside the CDR3, is DAGVTQSPTHLIKTRGQQVTLRCSPISGHKSVSWYQQVLGQGPQFIFQYYEKEERGRGNFPDRFSARQFPNYSSELNVNALLLGDSALYLCASSALDTQYFGPGTRLTVL.

Comment on this clonotype: One base away lies a much larger clone, so this may be a sequencing read error. The chain combines TRBV6-5 with TRBJ1-1, with D perhaps matching TRBD1 (5 bases). The germline gives CDR1 MNHEY, CDR2 SVGAGI. The CDR3 has 16 residues. V was pared by 0 bases and J by 4 bases, with 15 bases between. The CDR3 coding sequence is TGTGCCAGCAGTTACTCGTCTCGAGGGGACGGCACTGAAGCTTTCTTT. This gives the protein CASSYSSRGDGTEAFF.

The chain couples TRBV11-2 to TRBJ2-4, with a possible D match to TRBD2 (5 bases). V was cut by 4 bases and J by 6 bases, with 16 bases left in between. CDR3 size: 15 residues. Germline CDR1 reads SGHAT; CDR2 reads FQNNGV. CDR3: CASSSSRWERNIQYF. The CDR3 DNA follows: TGTGCCAGCAGCTCGTCTCGGTGGGAGCGAAACATTCAGTACTTC.

The V and J genes are TRBV7-2 and TRBJ1-2; 8 bases match TRBD1. V shed 5 bases and J 10 bases; nucleotides not matched to a gene: 12. CDR1 SGHTA and CDR2 FQGNSA come from the germline V gene. The CDR3 consists of 14 residues. The CDR3 spells CASSVDRAKMVYTF. The CDR3 coding sequence is TGTGCCAGCAGCGTGGACAGGGCTAAAATGGTCTACACCTTC.

The chain links TRBV29-1 to TRBJ2-3; D not resolved. Germline CDR1 SQVTM, CDR2 ANQGSEA. This CDR3 comprises 13 residues. Trimming removed 8 bases at V and 1 base at J, with 13 bases between. The CDR3 sequence: CSSESGGTDTQYF. CDR3 bases: TGCAGCTCAGAAAGTGGGGGCACAGATACGCAGTATTTT.

This clonotype has just a few counts. The chain carries TRBV7-3 and TRBJ2-1, with 12 bases lining up with TRBD2. The V and J ends lost 6 bases and 6 bases, in that order; junction bases with no gene match: 9. The CDR3 is 16 residues long. CDR1 SGHTA and CDR2 FQGTGA come from the germline V gene. CDR3: CASSQTLAGGLNEQFF. CDR3 nucleotides: TGTGCCAGCAGTCAAACACTAGCGGGGGGTCTCAATGAGCAGTTCTTC.

This rearrangement joins TRBV28 to TRBJ2-7, with 7 bases lining up with TRBD2. This CDR3 spans 15 amino acids. Germline-derived CDR1 and CDR2 are MDHEN and SYDVKM. J gave up 0 bases and V 6 bases, and 8 bases lay outside the gene matches. CDR3: CASRLGGTSSYEQYF. The CDR3 DNA sequence: TGTGCCAGCAGACTGGGGGGGACCAGCTCCTACGAGCAGTACTTC.

The chain has TRBV20-1 and TRBJ2-3; the match to TRBD2 covers 7 bases. Trimming took 6 bases from V and 2 from J; bases not matched to a gene: 8. Per the germline V gene, CDR1 is DFQATT and CDR2 is SNEGSKA (reference sequence). The CDR3 totals 14 residues. The CDR3 DNA sequence: TGCAGTGCCCCGACTAGCTTTGCCACAGATACGCAGTATTTT. Translated, it gives CSAPTSFATDTQYF.

This clonotype was counted ten times or more. V and J are TRBV29-1 and TRBJ2-1; 11 nucleotides agree with TRBD2. Germline loops: CDR1 SQVTM, CDR2 ANQGSEA. CDR3 length equals 13 residues. V lost 7 bases to trimming and J lost 5 bases; unmatched junction nucleotides: 4. CDR3 amino acids: CSGGTSGDNEQFF. The CDR3 nucleotides read TGCAGCGGAGGGACTAGCGGCGACAATGAGCAGTTCTTC.

This clonotype was found a few times. This chain connects TRBV5-1 to TRBJ2-4; possibly TRBD2 for D (5 bases). Near its end, the DNA agrees better with TRBJ2-5, so the J call may be wrong. CDR1 is SGHRS and CDR2 is YFSETQ in the germline V gene. The CDR3 is 17 amino acids. The CDR3 reads CASSHVFSLGDQETQYF. Written as DNA, the CDR3 is TGCGCCAGCAGTCACGTATTCAGTTTGGGAGACCAAGAGACCCAGTACTTC.

The chain couples TRBV28 to TRBJ2-1, with TRBD1 identical over 8 bases. With V trimmed by 3 bases and J by 3 bases, 13 bases remained unmatched. There are 18 residues in the CDR3. Germline CDR1 and CDR2: MDHEN and SYDVKM. This CDR3 is CASSLSAGGGPLYNEQFF. In nucleotides, the CDR3 is TGTGCCAGCAGTTTGTCTGCAGGGGGCGGGCCGCTCTACAATGAGCAGTTCTTC.

This sequence joins TRBV27 and TRBJ2-1, with TRBD2 matching 8 bases. V lost 4 bases to trimming and J lost 9 bases; unmatched junction nucleotides: 8. This CDR3 has 14 amino acids. The germline V gene has CDR1 MNHEY and CDR2 SMNVEV (reference sequence). CDR3 sequence reads: CASSSTGLVIEQFF. CDR3 sequence (DNA): TGTGCCAGCAGTTCAACGGGACTAGTTATTGAGCAGTTCTTC.

This clonotype turned up a few times. This chain's CDR3 is CASSVVANYNEQFF. DNA of the CDR3: TGTGCCAGCAGCGTAGTGGCTAACTACAATGAGCAGTTCTTC. The V call is TRBV9, the J call TRBJ2-1, with D hard to call. Per germline, CDR1 SGDLS and CDR2 YYNGEE. V was cut by 0 bases and J by 3 bases, with 7 bases left in between. CDR3 length: 14 residues.

This clonotype was counted only a few times. CDR3 loop: CASSIPGQGYYEQYF. The CDR3 DNA reads TGTGCCAGCAGCATACCGGGACAGGGCTATTACGAGCAGTACTTC. V gene TRBV7-2 combines with J gene TRBJ2-7; 9 bases are shared with TRBD1. Trimming took 5 bases from V and 4 from J; bases not matched to a gene: 9. The CDR3 has 15 residues. Germline CDR1 and CDR2: SGHTA and FQGNSA.

With respect to this clonotype: Being one base from a much bigger clone, this may be a read error. This rearrangement joins TRBV7-6 to TRBJ2-5; 7 nucleotides align to TRBD1. After removal of 5 bases from V and 11 bases from J, the junction contained 11 bases not matched to a gene. CDR3 length: 13 amino acids. Germline V gene lookup returns CDR1 SGHVS and CDR2 FNYEAQ. The CDR3 is CASSELQGSEQYF. The DNA of the CDR3 is TGTGCCAGCAGCGAACTACAGGGGAGTGAGCAGTACTTC.

V gene TRBV4-3 combines with J gene TRBJ2-7, with D perhaps matching TRBD1 (6 bases). The CDR3 is 15 residues long. Trimming shortened V by 0 bases and J by 7 bases, and 16 bases separated the two germline ends. Germline V gives CDR1 LGHNA, CDR2 YSLEER. The CDR3 sequence: CASSQEIGGGGEQYF. The DNA for the CDR3 is TGCGCCAGCAGCCAAGAAATTGGGGGCGGCGGTGAGCAGTACTTC.

This sequence joins TRBV7-2 and TRBJ2-1; D ambiguous. The CDR3 spans 11 residues. CDR1 SGHTA and CDR2 FQGNSA come from the germline V gene. V lost 3 bases and J lost 12, with 9 bases in between. The CDR3 sequence: CASSFRRGQFF. The DNA for the CDR3 is TGTGCCAGCAGCTTCCGAAGAGGGCAGTTCTTC.

The V call is TRBV5-1, the J call TRBJ2-7; D not certain. The CDR3 is 13 residues long. Germline lookup yields CDR1 SGHRS and CDR2 YFSETQ. Between the trimmed V and J ends, which lost 4 bases and 6 bases, there was a span of 14 bases. CDR3 nucleotides: TGCGCCAGCAGCCCTTACTGGGGTCGCGAGCAGTACTTC. This sequence encodes CASSPYWGREQYF.